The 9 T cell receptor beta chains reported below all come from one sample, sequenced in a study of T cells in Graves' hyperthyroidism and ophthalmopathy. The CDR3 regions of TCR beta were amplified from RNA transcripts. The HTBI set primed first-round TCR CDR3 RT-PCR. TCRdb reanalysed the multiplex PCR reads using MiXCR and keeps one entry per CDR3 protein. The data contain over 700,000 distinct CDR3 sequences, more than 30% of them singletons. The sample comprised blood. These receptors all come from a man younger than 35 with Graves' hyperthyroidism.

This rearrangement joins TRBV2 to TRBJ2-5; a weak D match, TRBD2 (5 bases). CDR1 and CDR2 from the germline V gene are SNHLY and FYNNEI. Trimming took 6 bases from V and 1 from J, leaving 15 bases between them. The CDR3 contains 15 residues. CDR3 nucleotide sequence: TGTGCCAGCAGGCTAGCTGCAAATCTCCAAGAGACCCAGTACTTC. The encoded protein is CASRLAANLQETQYF.

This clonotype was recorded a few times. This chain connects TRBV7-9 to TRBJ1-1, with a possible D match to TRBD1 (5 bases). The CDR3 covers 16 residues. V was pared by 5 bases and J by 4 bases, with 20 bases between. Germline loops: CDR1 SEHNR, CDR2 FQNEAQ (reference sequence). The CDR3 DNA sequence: TGTGCCAGCAGCCCCCTCCGGGGGAAGGATGGCACTGAAGCTTTCTTT. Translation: CASSPLRGKDGTEAFF. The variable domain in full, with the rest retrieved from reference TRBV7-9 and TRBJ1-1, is DTGVSQNPRHKITKRGQNVTFRCDPISEHNRLYWYRQTLGQGPEFLTYFQNEAQLEKSRLLSDRFSAERPKGSFSTLEIQRTEQGDSAMYLCASSPLRGKDGTEAFFGQGTRLTVV.

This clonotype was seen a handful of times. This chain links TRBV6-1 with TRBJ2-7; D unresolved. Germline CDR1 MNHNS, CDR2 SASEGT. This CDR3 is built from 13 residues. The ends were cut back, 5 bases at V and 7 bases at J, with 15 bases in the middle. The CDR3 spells CASSPWARVEQYF. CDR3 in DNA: TGTGCCAGCAGTCCGTGGGCCCGGGTGGAGCAGTACTTC.

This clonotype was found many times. This CDR3 is CSVQEVAGGGELFF. The DNA for the CDR3 is TGCAGCGTCCAAGAGGTAGCCGGCGGCGGGGAGCTGTTTTTT. J is TRBJ2-2 and V is TRBV29-1; D gene ambiguous. Germline-derived CDR1 and CDR2 are SQVTM and ANQGSEA. CDR3 size: 14 residues. The V and J ends lost 6 bases and 7 bases respectively, with 18 bases between them.

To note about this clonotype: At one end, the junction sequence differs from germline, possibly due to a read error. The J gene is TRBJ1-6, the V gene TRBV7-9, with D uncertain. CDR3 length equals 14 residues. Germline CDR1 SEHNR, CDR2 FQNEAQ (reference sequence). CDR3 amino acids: CASSQVLGNSPFHF. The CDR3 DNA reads TGTGCCAGCAGCCAAGTCTTGGGGAATTCACCCTTCCACTTT.

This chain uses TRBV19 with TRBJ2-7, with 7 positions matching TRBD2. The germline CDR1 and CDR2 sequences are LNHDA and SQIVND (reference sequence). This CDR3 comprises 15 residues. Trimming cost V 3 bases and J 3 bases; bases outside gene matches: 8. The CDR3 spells CASSISSGHHYEQYF. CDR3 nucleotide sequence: TGTGCCAGTAGTATTTCTAGCGGCCACCACTACGAGCAGTACTTC.

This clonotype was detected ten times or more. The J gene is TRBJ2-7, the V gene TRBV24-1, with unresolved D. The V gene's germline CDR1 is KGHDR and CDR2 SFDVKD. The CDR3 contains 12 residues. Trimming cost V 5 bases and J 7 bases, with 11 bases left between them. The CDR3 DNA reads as TGTGCCACCAGTGGGCCCCTGGGGGAGCAGTACTTC. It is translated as CATSGPLGEQYF.

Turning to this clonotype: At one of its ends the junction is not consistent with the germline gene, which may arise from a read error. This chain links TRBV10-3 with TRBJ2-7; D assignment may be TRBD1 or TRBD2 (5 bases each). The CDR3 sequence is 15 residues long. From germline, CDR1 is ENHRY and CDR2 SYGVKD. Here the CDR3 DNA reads TGTGCCAGCAGTTCCGGGACCTTCCGTACCTACGAGCAGTACTTC. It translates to CASSSGTFRTYEQYF.

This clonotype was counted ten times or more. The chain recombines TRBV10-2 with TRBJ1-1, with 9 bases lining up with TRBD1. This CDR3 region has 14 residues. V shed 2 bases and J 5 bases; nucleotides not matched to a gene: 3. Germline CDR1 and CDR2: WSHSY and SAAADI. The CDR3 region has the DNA TGCGCCAGCAGTGAGGGACAGGGGTGGACTGAAGCTTTCTTT. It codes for CASSEGQGWTEAFF.